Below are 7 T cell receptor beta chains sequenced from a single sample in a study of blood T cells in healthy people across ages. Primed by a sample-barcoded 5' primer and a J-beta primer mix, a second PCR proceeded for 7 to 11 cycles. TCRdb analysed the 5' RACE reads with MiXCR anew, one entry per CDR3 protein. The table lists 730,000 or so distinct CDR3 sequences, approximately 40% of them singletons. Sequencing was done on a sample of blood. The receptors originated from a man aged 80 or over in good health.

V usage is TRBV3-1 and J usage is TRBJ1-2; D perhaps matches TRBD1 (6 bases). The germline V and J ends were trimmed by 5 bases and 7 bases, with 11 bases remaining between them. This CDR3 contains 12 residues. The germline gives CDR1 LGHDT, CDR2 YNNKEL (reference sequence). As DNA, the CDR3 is TGTGCCAGCAGCTCAGGGGAGGGTGGCTACACCTTC. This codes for CASSSGEGGYTF.

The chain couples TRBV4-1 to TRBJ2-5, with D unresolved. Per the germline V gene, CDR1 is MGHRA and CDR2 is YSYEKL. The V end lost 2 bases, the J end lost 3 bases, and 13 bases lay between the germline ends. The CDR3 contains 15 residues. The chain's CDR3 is CASSQPPGLEETQYF. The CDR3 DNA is TGCGCCAGCAGCCAACCCCCCGGCTTAGAAGAGACCCAGTACTTC.

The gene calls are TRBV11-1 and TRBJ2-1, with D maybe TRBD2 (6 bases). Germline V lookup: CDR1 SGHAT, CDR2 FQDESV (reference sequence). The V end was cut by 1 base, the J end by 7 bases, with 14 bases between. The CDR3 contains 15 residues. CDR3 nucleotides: TGTGCCAGCAGCTTAGAGGGACTGGATCGTAATGAGCAGTTCTTC. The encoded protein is CASSLEGLDRNEQFF.

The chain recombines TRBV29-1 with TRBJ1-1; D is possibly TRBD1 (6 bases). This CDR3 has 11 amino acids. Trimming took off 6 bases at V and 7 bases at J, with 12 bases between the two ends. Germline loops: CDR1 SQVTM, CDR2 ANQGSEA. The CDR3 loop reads CSVEQGGEAFF. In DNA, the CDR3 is TGCAGCGTAGAACAGGGTGGTGAAGCTTTCTTT.

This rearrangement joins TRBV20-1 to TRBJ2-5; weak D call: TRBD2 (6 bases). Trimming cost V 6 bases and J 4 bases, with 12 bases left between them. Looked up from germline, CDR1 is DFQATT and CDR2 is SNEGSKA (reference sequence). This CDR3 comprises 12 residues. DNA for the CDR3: TGCAGTGCCCCTCTGGGGGGAGAGACCCAGTACTTC. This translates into CSAPLGGETQYF.

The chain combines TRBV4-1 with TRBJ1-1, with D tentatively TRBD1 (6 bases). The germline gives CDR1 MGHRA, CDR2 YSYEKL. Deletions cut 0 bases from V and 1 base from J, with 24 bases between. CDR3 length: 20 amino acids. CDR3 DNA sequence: TGCGCCAGCAGCCAAGATGGCTTTTCGTGGGCAGGGGTGGCGAACACTGAAGCTTTCTTT. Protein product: CASSQDGFSWAGVANTEAFF.

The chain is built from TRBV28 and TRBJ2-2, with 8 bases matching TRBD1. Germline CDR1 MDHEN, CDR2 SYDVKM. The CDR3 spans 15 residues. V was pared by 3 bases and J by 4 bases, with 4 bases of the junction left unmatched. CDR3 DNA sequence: TGTGCCAGCAGTTTCCAGGACAGGGTCACCGGGGAGCTGTTTTTT. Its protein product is CASSFQDRVTGELFF.